This T cell receptor (beta chain) was sequenced during a study of OX40 agonist ivuxolimab in advanced cancers. Study summary: Recorded diagnoses for dose-escalation patients were hepatocellular carcinoma, melanoma, renal cell or head and neck cancer. The study's findings and limits: Clonal expansion was among the lowest in partial responders at 0.1-3.0 mg/kg, especially CD8+.

Unmatched junction bases numbered 3, after V lost 0 bases and J lost 4 bases. In germline, CDR1 is SGHRS, CDR2 YFSETQ. This CDR3 contains 15 residues. Samples of blood were obtained at baseline, on cycle 4 day 1, and on cycle 7 day 1. This clone was recorded a few times. Its cognate antigen is unknown. Generated by immunoSEQ multiplex PCR, the TCRdb table keeps only in-frame clones and is missing some. Seen here are tens of thousands of clones, 88% observed once, and the top ten hold approximately 0.81%. The V and J genes are TRBV5-1 and TRBJ2-3, with 9 nucleotides matching TRBD2. This TCR was recovered from an adult with an advanced solid tumor such as melanoma, head and neck, liver or kidney cancer. The source material was CD4+ or CD8+ T cells sorted from blood, sampled in a trial of the OX40 agonist ivuxolimab. In DNA, the CDR3 is TGCGCCAGCAGCTTGGGCGGGGGGGCATCAGATACGCAGTATTTT. Its translation: CASSLGGGASDTQYF. Combining the CDR3 with reference TRBV5-1 and TRBJ2-3 gives the whole variable domain KAGVTQTPRYLIKTRGQQVTLSCSPISGHRSVSWYQQTPGQGLQFLFEYFSETQRNKGNFPGRFSGRQFSNSRSEMNVSTLELGDSALYLCASSLGGGASDTQYFGPGTRLTVL.